The 29 T cell receptor beta chains below were found in one sample sequenced in a study of blood T cell repertoires in COVID-19. The method was immunoSEQ multiplex PCR; TCRdb's version includes in-frame clones alone and lacks a portion of them. The sample holds approximately 300,000 clones, roughly 91% seen once. Sequencing used peripheral blood. All receptors derive from a man aged 50 to 60 with active or convalescent COVID-19.

The CDR3 DNA follows: TGTGCCATCAGTGGTGCCGGGACAGGGGAAGAGACCCAGTACTTC. Protein product: CAISGAGTGEETQYF. This chain uses TRBV10-3 with TRBJ2-5; 10 bases are shared with TRBD1. V gave up 4 bases and J gave up 3 bases; unmatched junction bases: 5. The CDR3 has 15 residues. CDR1 ENHRY and CDR2 SYGVKD come from the germline V gene.

V is TRBV6-1 and J is TRBJ2-5; 8 nucleotides match TRBD1. Germline V CDR1 and CDR2: MNHNS, SASEGT. CDR3 length: 13 amino acids. Losses at the gene ends were 3 bases for V and 3 bases for J; bases not matched to a gene: 0. DNA for the CDR3: TGTGCCAGCAGTGAGACAGGGGAAGAGACCCAGTACTTC. Encoded protein: CASSETGEETQYF.

The chain carries TRBV6-1 and TRBJ1-2; D ambiguous. Trimming removed 0 bases from V and 8 bases from J, with 22 bases in between. Germline loops: CDR1 MNHNS, CDR2 SASEGT. This CDR3 is built from 17 residues. The CDR3 DNA sequence: TGTGCCAGCAGTGAAGCGCTCGGATCAGGCCCCCGACGGGGCTACACCTTC. It codes for CASSEALGSGPRRGYTF.

The V and J genes are TRBV24-1 and TRBJ2-2; TRBD2 agrees at 9 bases. With V trimmed by 9 bases and J by 3 bases, 4 bases remained unmatched. The CDR3 has 14 amino acids. In germline, CDR1 is KGHDR, CDR2 SFDVKD. As DNA, the CDR3 is TGTGCCACCCAGCGGGGGGCCTACACCGGGGAGCTGTTTTTT. Its protein product is CATQRGAYTGELFF.

This CDR3 is CATSRASNPGQGFDGYTF. The CDR3, as DNA: TGTGCCACCAGCAGAGCTTCAAATCCGGGACAGGGTTTTGATGGCTACACCTTC. The gene calls are TRBV15 and TRBJ1-2; 9 bases are a match to TRBD1. V lost 1 base and J lost 6; bases outside the gene matches: 15. Germline CDR1 LNHNV, CDR2 YYDKDF (reference sequence). The CDR3 length is 18 residues.

The gene calls are TRBV6-2 or TRBV6-3 and TRBJ1-1; D gene uncertain. Between the trimmed V and J ends, which lost 0 bases and 2 bases, there was a span of 7 bases. Germline CDR1 and CDR2: MNHEY and SVGEGT. This CDR3 comprises 14 residues. CDR3 sequence: CASSYSRSNTEAFF. CDR3 nucleotides: TGTGCCAGCAGTTACTCTCGTAGTAACACTGAAGCTTTCTTT.

This clone has more than one count but fewer than ten. The rearrangement joins TRBV13 to TRBJ2-1; 9 positions match TRBD1. V lost 2 bases to trimming and J lost 3 bases; unmatched junction nucleotides: 2. Germline loops: CDR1 PRHDT, CDR2 FYEKMQ (reference sequence). CDR3 size: 15 residues. The CDR3 reads CASSLRQGGYNEQFF. The CDR3, as DNA: TGTGCCAGCAGCTTAAGACAGGGGGGCTACAATGAGCAGTTCTTC.

The chain links TRBV6-1 to TRBJ2-1; the D gene is possibly TRBD2 (5 bases). CDR3 size: 14 residues. Germline values: CDR1 MNHNS, CDR2 SASEGT. Trimming shortened V by 1 base and J by 7 bases, and 11 bases separated the two germline ends. In DNA form, the CDR3 reads TGTGCCAGCAGTGAAGGACGGGGAATGAATGAGCAGTTCTTC. Protein sequence: CASSEGRGMNEQFF.

J is TRBJ1-5 and V is TRBV7-2; 7 bases are shared with TRBD1. J gave up 0 bases and V 5 bases, and 4 bases lay outside the gene matches. In germline, CDR1 is SGHTA, CDR2 FQGNSA. This CDR3 has 15 amino acids. The DNA for the CDR3 is TGTGCCAGCAGCCGGACAGGCTATAGCAATCAGCCCCAGCATTTT. Amino acid sequence: CASSRTGYSNQPQHF.

The chain combines TRBV4-1 with TRBJ1-1, with D possibly being TRBD1 (5 bases). The CDR3 extends over 20 amino acids. The germline V gene has CDR1 MGHRA and CDR2 YSYEKL. Trimming stripped 1 base from V and 3 bases from J, with 27 bases between. The CDR3 protein is CASSQGRPLGLTARDTEAFF. CDR3 DNA: TGCGCCAGCAGCCAAGGAAGGCCCCTAGGGTTGACAGCCAGGGACACTGAAGCTTTCTTT.

The chain couples TRBV19 to TRBJ1-3, with D uncertain. Germline V gives CDR1 LNHDA, CDR2 SQIVND (reference sequence). The CDR3 covers 14 residues. Trimming left V 3 bases short and J 3 bases short, with 9 bases between. CDR3 sequence reads: CASSIEDNGNTIYF. The DNA of the CDR3 is TGTGCCAGTAGTATTGAAGACAATGGAAACACCATATATTTT.

This clone was counted a single time. The chain joins TRBV27 to TRBJ1-6, with D perhaps TRBD1 (6 bases). This CDR3 region has 17 residues. V was cut by 4 bases and J by 0 bases, with 13 bases left in between. CDR1 is MNHEY, CDR2 SMNVEV, per germline (reference sequence). The CDR3 here is CASSSRQASSYNSPLHF. The DNA for the CDR3 is TGTGCCAGCAGTTCACGACAGGCGAGCTCCTATAATTCACCCCTCCACTTT.

The J gene is TRBJ1-4, the V gene TRBV6-5; 9 nucleotides line up with TRBD1. V lost 6 bases, J lost 8 bases, and 7 bases stayed unmatched. Looked up from germline, CDR1 is MNHEY and CDR2 is SVGAGI. The CDR3 extends over 14 amino acids. CDR3 protein: CASSWTGAGEKLFF. The CDR3 DNA is TGTGCCAGCAGCTGGACAGGGGCCGGGGAAAAACTGTTTTTT.

The chain couples TRBV7-2 to TRBJ2-2; D is undetermined. CDR1 and CDR2 (germline): SGHTA, FQGNSA. V was shortened by 5 bases and J by 7 bases, with 11 bases between the two germline ends. The CDR3 totals 13 residues. CDR3 residues: CASSPSEYGELFF. For the CDR3, the DNA is TGTGCCAGCAGCCCATCAGAATACGGGGAGCTGTTTTTT.

The V gene is TRBV5-8, the J gene TRBJ2-1; 12 nucleotides align to TRBD1. The CDR3 is made up of 17 amino acids. CDR1 and CDR2 (germline): SGHTS, YDEGEE. V dropped 4 bases and J dropped 7; count of bases not matched to a gene: 12. The CDR3 is CASSLNLGQGARNEQFF. As DNA, the CDR3 is TGTGCCAGCAGCCTTAATCTGGGACAGGGGGCCCGGAATGAGCAGTTCTTC.

This chain joins TRBV28 and TRBJ1-6, with 7 bases identical to TRBD1. CDR3 length: 15 amino acids. V dropped 2 bases and J dropped 5; count of bases not matched to a gene: 3. CDR1 MDHEN and CDR2 SYDVKM come from the germline V gene. CDR3 nucleotides: TGTGCCAGCAGTTTAGGGGACAGAGATAATTCACCCCTCCACTTT. Protein sequence: CASSLGDRDNSPLHF.

This clone was detected a few times. CDR3 nucleotide sequence: TGTGCCAGCAGTTTCCCGACAGGGACGAGAGGCTACACCTTC. Translating gives CASSFPTGTRGYTF. This sequence joins TRBV28 and TRBJ1-2, with TRBD1 matching over 7 bases. The germline gives CDR1 MDHEN, CDR2 SYDVKM. Trimming at V came to 3 bases and at J to 8 bases, leaving 9 bases not matched to a gene. This CDR3 is built from 14 residues.

The chain employs TRBV19 and TRBJ1-5, with 7 bases aligning to TRBD1. CDR3 length: 13 amino acids. V lost 5 bases to trimming and J lost 3 bases; unmatched junction nucleotides: 1. Per germline, CDR1 LNHDA and CDR2 SQIVND (reference sequence). This CDR3 is CASSDRANQPQHF. In nucleotides, the CDR3 is TGTGCCAGTAGTGACAGGGCCAATCAGCCCCAGCATTTT.

The chain links TRBV5-1 to TRBJ1-1; D is ambiguous. V gave up 5 bases and J gave up 7 bases, with 18 bases separating them. Germline CDR1 SGHRS, CDR2 YFSETQ. The CDR3 runs to 14 residues. DNA of the CDR3: TGCGCCAGCAGAGGCGGAGGCGGGGTCGATGAAGCTTTCTTT. Its translation is CASRGGGGVDEAFF. Full variable domain (rest looked up from reference TRBV5-1 and TRBJ1-1): KAGVTQTPRYLIKTRGQQVTLSCSPISGHRSVSWYQQTPGQGLQFLFEYFSETQRNKGNFPGRFSGRQFSNSRSEMNVSTLELGDSALYLCASRGGGGVDEAFFGQGTRLTVV.

This chain uses TRBV29-1 with TRBJ2-7; 7 positions agree with TRBD2. This CDR3 is 13 amino acids long. J was trimmed by 4 bases and V by 4 bases; bases with no gene match: 7. Germline assignment: CDR1 SQVTM and CDR2 ANQGSEA. The CDR3 is CSVALREHYEQYF. CDR3 DNA: TGCAGCGTTGCGTTGCGGGAGCATTACGAGCAGTACTTC.

The genes are TRBV7-6 and TRBJ1-6; D uncertain. V was cut by 4 bases and J by 7 bases, with 8 bases left in between. Looked up from germline, CDR1 is SGHVS and CDR2 is FNYEAQ. CDR3 size: 13 residues. The CDR3 DNA sequence: TGTGCCAGCAGCTCCGAGCGGAATTCACCCCTCCACTTT. Its translation is CASSSERNSPLHF.

This clone was observed a single time. V gene TRBV9 combines with J gene TRBJ1-2, with 7 bases lining up with TRBD1. The J segment lost 2 bases and the V segment lost 4 bases, leaving 14 bases of the junction unmatched. The CDR3 is 17 amino acids. The V gene's germline CDR1 is SGDLS and CDR2 YYNGEE. The CDR3 region is CASSFRRDRSFNYGYTF. The CDR3 nucleotides are TGTGCCAGCAGCTTCCGGAGGGACAGATCCTTCAACTATGGCTACACCTTC. Looking up the rest from reference TRBV9 and TRBJ1-2 gives the full variable domain: DSGVTQTPKHLITATGQRVTLRCSPRSGDLSVYWYQQSLDQGLQFLIQYYNGEERAKGNILERFSAQQFPDLHSELNLSSLELGDSALYFCASSFRRDRSFNYGYTFGSGTRLTVV.

The J gene is TRBJ1-1, the V gene TRBV11-3, with D possibly matching TRBD1 (5 bases). V dropped 4 bases and J dropped 2 bases, with 8 bases sitting between them. From germline, CDR1 is SGHNT and CDR2 YENEEA. This CDR3 contains 13 residues. This CDR3 is CASSSDSNTEAFF. Written as DNA, the CDR3 is TGTGCCAGCAGCTCCGACAGTAACACTGAAGCTTTCTTT.

The gene calls are TRBV24-1 and TRBJ1-5, with 7 positions matching TRBD1. In germline, CDR1 is KGHDR, CDR2 SFDVKD. This CDR3 comprises 17 residues. Trimming at V came to 2 bases and at J to 5 bases, leaving 11 bases not matched to a gene. The CDR3 sequence: CATSDSRTGELDQPQHF. CDR3 DNA: TGTGCCACCAGTGATTCACGAACAGGGGAATTGGATCAGCCCCAGCATTTT.

Only one count was recorded for this clone. V and J are TRBV4-3 and TRBJ2-7; 12 bases map to TRBD2. V lost 0 bases to trimming and J lost 6 bases; unmatched junction nucleotides: 18. This CDR3 comprises 20 residues. Germline lookup yields CDR1 LGHNA and CDR2 YSLEER. CDR3 sequence: CASSQEARGLAGGIPGEQYF. The CDR3 nucleotides read TGCGCCAGCAGCCAAGAAGCCCGGGGGCTAGCGGGGGGGATTCCTGGCGAGCAGTACTTC.

This clone was detected only once. The CDR3 region has the DNA TGTGCCAGTAGTGCCTCACAGGGGGCCGAGCAGTACTTC. Amino acid sequence: CASSASQGAEQYF. The chain couples TRBV19 to TRBJ2-7; 9 positions match TRBD1. Germline CDR1 reads LNHDA; CDR2 reads SQIVND (reference sequence). The CDR3 has 13 amino acids. V lost 5 bases to trimming and J lost 6 bases; unmatched junction nucleotides: 5. Drawing the rest from reference TRBV19 and TRBJ2-7, the complete variable domain is DGGITQSPKYLFRKEGQNVTLSCEQNLNHDAMYWYRQDPGQGLRLIYYSQIVNDFQKGDIAEGYSVSREKKESFPLTVTSAQKNPTAFYLCASSASQGAEQYFGPGTRLTVT.

The chain joins TRBV3-1 (or the pseudogene TRBV3-2) to TRBJ2-3; TRBD2 agrees at 9 bases. Losses at the gene ends were 6 bases for V and 0 bases for J; bases not matched to a gene: 10. Germline lookup yields CDR1 LGHDT and CDR2 YNNKEL (reference sequence). The CDR3 sequence is 17 residues long. CDR3 amino acids: CASSPPTSGGSTDTQYF. In DNA form, the CDR3 reads TGTGCCAGCAGTCCCCCGACTAGCGGAGGGAGCACAGATACGCAGTATTTT.

The chain is built from TRBV6-2 or TRBV6-3 and TRBJ2-7; 13 nucleotides agree with TRBD2. V was pared by 2 bases and J by 7 bases, with 8 bases of the junction left unmatched. Germline V CDR1 and CDR2: MNHEY, SVGEGT. This CDR3 is built from 16 residues. The CDR3: CASSYTPGLAGEEQYF. CDR3 bases: TGTGCCAGCAGTTACACCCCCGGACTAGCGGGGGAGGAGCAGTACTTC.

This chain links TRBV2 with TRBJ1-5; TRBD1 aligns across 7 bases. The CDR3 spans 13 residues. The ends lost 7 bases at V and 7 bases at J; junction bases unmatched: 7. Germline lookup yields CDR1 SNHLY and CDR2 FYNNEI. In DNA, the CDR3 is TGTGCCAGCACCGGGACAGAAAGGCAGCCCCAGCATTTT. This translates into CASTGTERQPQHF.